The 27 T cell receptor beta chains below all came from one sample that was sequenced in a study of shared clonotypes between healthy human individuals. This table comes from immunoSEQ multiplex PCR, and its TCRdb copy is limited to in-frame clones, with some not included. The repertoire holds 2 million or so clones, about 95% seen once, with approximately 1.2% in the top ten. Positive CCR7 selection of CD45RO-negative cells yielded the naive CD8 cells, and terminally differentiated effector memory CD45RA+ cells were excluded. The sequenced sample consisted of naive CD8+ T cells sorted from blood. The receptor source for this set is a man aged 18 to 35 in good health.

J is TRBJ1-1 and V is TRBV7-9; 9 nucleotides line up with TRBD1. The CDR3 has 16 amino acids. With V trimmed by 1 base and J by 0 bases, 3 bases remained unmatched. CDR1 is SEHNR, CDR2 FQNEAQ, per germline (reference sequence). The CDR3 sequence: CASSLGYRGLNTEAFF. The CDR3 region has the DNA TGTGCCAGCAGCTTAGGTTACAGGGGGCTGAACACTGAAGCTTTCTTT.

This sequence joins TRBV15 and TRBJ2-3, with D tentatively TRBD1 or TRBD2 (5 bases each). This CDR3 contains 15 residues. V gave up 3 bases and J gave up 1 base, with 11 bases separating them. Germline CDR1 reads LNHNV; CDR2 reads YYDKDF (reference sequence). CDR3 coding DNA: TGTGCCACCAGCAGCGTACAGGAGGGCACAGATACGCAGTATTTT. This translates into CATSSVQEGTDTQYF.

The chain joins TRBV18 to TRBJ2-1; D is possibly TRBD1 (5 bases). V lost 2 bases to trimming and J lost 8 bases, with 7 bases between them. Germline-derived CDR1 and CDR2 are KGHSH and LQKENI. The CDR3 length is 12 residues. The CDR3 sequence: CASSPGAHEQFF. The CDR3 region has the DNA TGTGCCAGCTCACCAGGGGCTCATGAGCAGTTCTTC.

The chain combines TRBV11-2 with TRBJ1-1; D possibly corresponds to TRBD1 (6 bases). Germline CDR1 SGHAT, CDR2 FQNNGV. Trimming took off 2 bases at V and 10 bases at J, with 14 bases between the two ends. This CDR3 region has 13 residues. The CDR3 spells CASSLSLGAGAFF. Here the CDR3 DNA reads TGTGCCAGCAGCTTATCTCTGGGGGCCGGAGCTTTCTTT. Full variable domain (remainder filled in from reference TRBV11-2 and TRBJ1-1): EAGVAQSPRYKIIEKRQSVAFWCNPISGHATLYWYQQILGQGPKLLIQFQNNGVVDDSQLPKDRFSAERLKGVDSTLKIQPAKLEDSAVYLCASSLSLGAGAFFGQGTRLTVV.

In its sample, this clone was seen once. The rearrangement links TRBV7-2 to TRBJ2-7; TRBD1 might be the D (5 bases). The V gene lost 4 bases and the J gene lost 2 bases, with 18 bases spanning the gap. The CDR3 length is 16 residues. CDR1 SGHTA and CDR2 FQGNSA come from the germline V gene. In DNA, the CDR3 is TGTGCCAGCAGCTACCGACAGACGTTTGATCCCTACGAGCAGTACTTC. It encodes CASSYRQTFDPYEQYF.

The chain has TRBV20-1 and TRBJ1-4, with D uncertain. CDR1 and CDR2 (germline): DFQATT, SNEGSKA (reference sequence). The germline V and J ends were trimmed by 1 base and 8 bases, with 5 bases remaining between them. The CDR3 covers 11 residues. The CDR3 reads CSARGREKLFF. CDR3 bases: TGCAGTGCTAGAGGTCGGGAAAAACTGTTTTTT.

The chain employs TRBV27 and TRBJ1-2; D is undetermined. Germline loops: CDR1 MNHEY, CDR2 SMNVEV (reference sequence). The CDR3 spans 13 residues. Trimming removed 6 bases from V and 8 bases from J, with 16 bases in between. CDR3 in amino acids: CASSSAPLAGYTF. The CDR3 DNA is TGTGCCAGCAGCTCGGCGCCGCTCGCGGGCTACACCTTC.

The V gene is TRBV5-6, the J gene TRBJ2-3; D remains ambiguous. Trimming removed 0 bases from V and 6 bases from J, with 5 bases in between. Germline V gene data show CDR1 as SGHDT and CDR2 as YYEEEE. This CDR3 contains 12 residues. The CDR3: CASSLDQDTQYF. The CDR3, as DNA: TGTGCCAGCAGCTTGGATCAGGATACGCAGTATTTT.

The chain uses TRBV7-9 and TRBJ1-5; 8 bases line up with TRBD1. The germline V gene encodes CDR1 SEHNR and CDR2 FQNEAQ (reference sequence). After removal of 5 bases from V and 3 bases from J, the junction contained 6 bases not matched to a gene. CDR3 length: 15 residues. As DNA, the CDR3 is TGTGCCAGCAGCCTACAGGGGGGCCCCAATCAGCCCCAGCATTTT. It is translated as CASSLQGGPNQPQHF. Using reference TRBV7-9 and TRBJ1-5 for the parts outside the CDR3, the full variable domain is DTGVSQNPRHKITKRGQNVTFRCDPISEHNRLYWYRQTLGQGPEFLTYFQNEAQLEKSRLLSDRFSAERPKGSFSTLEIQRTEQGDSAMYLCASSLQGGPNQPQHFGDGTRLSIL.

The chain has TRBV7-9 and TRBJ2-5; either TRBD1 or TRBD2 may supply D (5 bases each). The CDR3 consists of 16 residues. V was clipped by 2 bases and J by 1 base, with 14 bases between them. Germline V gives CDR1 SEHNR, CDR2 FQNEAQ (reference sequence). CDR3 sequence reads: CASSLSQGRGQETQYF. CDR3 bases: TGTGCCAGCAGCTTATCTCAGGGACGGGGCCAAGAGACCCAGTACTTC.

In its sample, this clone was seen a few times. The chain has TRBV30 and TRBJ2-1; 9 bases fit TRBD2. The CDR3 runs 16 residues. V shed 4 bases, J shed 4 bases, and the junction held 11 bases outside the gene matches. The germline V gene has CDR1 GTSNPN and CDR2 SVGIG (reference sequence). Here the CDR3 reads CAWTSSGVLMYNEQFF. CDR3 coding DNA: TGTGCCTGGACATCTAGCGGGGTGCTTATGTACAATGAGCAGTTCTTC.

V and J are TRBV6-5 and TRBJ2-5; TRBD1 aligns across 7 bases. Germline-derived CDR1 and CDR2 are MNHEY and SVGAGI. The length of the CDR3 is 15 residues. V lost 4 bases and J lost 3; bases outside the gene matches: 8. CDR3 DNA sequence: TGTGCCAGCAGTTTAATTCAGGGGACAGAAGAGACCCAGTACTTC. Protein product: CASSLIQGTEETQYF.

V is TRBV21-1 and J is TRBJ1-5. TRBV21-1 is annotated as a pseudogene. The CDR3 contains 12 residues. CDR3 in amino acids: CASARYNQPQHF. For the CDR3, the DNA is TGTGCCAGCGCAAGGTACAATCAGCCCCAGCATTTT.

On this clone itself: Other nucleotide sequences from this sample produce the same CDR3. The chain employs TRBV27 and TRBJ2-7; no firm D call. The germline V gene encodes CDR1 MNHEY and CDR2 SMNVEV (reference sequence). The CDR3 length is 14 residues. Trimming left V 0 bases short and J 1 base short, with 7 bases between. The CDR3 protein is CASSLSLGSYEQYF. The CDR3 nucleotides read TGTGCCAGCAGTTTATCGTTAGGGTCCTACGAGCAGTACTTC.

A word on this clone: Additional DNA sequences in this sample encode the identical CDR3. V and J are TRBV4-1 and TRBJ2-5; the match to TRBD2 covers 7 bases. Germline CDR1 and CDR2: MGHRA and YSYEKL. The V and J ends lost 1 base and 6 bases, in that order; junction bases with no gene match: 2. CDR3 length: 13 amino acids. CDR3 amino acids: CASSQVGGQTQYF. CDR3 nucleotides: TGCGCCAGCAGCCAAGTGGGAGGGCAGACCCAGTACTTC.

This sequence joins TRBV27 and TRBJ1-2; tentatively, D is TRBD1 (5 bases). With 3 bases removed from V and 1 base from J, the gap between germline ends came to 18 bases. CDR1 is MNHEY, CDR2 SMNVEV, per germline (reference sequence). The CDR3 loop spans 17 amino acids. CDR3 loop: CASSFGGPGLHNYGYTF. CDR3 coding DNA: TGTGCCAGCAGTTTTGGGGGACCTGGCCTTCATAACTATGGCTACACCTTC.

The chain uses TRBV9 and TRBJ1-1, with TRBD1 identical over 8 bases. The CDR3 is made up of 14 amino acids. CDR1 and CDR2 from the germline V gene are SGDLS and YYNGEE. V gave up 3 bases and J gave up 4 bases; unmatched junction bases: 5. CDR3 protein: CASSAAGGFTEAFF. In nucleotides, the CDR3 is TGTGCCAGCAGCGCCGCAGGGGGCTTCACTGAAGCTTTCTTT.

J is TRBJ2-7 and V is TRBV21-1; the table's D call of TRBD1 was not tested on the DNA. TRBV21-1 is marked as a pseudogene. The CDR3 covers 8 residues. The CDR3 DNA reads TGTGCCACAGGCGAGCAGTACTTC. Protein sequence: CATGEQYF.

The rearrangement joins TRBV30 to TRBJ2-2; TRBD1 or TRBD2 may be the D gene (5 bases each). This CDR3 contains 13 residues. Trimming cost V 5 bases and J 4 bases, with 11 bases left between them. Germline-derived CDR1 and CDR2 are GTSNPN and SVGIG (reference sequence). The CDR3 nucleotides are TGTGCCTGGGGGACGGCGCCCACCGGGGAGCTGTTTTTT. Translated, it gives CAWGTAPTGELFF.

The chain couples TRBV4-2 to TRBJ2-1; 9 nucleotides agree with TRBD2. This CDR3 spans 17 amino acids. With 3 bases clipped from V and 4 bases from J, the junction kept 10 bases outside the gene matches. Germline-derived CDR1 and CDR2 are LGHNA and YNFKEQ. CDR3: CASSQTLAGGIYNEQFF. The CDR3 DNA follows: TGTGCCAGCAGCCAGACCTTGGCGGGGGGGATATACAATGAGCAGTTCTTC.

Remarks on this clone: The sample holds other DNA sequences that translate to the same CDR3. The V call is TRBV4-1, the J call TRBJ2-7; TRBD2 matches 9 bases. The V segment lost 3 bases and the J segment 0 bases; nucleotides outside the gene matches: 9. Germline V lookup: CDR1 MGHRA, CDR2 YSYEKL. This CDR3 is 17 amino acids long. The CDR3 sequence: CASSQGPTSGFSYEQYF. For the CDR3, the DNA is TGCGCCAGCAGCCAGGGGCCCACTAGCGGGTTCTCCTACGAGCAGTACTTC.

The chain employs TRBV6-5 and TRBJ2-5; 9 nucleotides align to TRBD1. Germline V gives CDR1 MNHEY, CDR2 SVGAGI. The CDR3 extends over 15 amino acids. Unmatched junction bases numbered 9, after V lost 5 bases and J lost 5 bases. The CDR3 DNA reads TGTGCCAGCAGTAGGACAGGGGATAGTGACGAGACCCAGTACTTC. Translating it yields CASSRTGDSDETQYF.

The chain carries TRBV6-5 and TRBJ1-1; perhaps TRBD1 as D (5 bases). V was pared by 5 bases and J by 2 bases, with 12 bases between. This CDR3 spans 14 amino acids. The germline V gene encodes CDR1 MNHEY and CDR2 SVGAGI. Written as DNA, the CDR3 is TGTGCCAGCAGTCTACAGGTCGTTAACACTGAAGCTTTCTTT. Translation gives CASSLQVVNTEAFF.

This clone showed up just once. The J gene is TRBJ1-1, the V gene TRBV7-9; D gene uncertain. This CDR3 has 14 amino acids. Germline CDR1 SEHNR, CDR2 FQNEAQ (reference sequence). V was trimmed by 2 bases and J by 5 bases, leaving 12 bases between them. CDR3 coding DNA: TGTGCCAGCAGCTTACCGCTGACAAGGACTGAAGCTTTCTTT. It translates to CASSLPLTRTEAFF.

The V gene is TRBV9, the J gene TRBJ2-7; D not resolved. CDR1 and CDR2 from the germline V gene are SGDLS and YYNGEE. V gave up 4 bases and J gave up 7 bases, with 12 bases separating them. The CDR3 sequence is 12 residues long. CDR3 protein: CASSSGKEEQYF. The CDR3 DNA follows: TGTGCCAGCAGCTCAGGAAAGGAGGAGCAGTACTTC.

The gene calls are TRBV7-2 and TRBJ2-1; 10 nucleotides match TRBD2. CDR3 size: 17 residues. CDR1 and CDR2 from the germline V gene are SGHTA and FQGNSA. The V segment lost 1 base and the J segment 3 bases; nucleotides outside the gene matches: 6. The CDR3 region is CASSLVPSGSHYNEQFF. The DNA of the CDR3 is TGTGCCAGCAGCTTAGTTCCTAGCGGGAGCCACTACAATGAGCAGTTCTTC.

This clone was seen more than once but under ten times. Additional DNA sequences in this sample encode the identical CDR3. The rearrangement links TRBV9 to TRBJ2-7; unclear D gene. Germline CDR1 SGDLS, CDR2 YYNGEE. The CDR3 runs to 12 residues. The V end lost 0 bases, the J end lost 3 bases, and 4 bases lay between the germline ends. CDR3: CASSVGGYEQYF. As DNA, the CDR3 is TGTGCCAGCAGCGTAGGGGGCTACGAGCAGTACTTC. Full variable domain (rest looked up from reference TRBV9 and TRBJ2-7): DSGVTQTPKHLITATGQRVTLRCSPRSGDLSVYWYQQSLDQGLQFLIQYYNGEERAKGNILERFSAQQFPDLHSELNLSSLELGDSALYFCASSVGGYEQYFGPGTRLTVT.